Each of the 7 T cell receptor beta chains below was sequenced from the same sample in a study of blood T cell repertoires in COVID-19. Clones were read by immunoSEQ multiplex PCR, and TCRdb kept only the in-frame ones, dropping some. The sample holds fewer than 500,000 clones, 85% to 90% seen once. The sample consisted of PBMCs or T cells enriched from blood (not recorded which). Every receptor here comes from a woman in her 30s with acute COVID-19.

The chain employs TRBV7-2 and TRBJ2-7; 9 bases are a match to TRBD1. The CDR3 covers 16 residues. The germline CDR1 and CDR2 sequences are SGHTA and FQGNSA. J lost 6 bases, V lost 6 bases, and 15 bases had no gene match. The chain's CDR3 is CASSSGSGTGYIEQYF. In nucleotides, the CDR3 is TGTGCCAGCAGTTCCGGGTCGGGGACAGGGTATATCGAGCAGTACTTC.

The CDR3, as DNA: TGTGCCAGCAGAAGCCATGACAGGGGTTATTATCAGCCCCAGCATTTT. Translating it yields CASRSHDRGYYQPQHF. The genes are TRBV21-1 and TRBJ1-5; the table's D call, TRBD1, has no DNA check behind it. TRBV21-1 is listed as a pseudogene. This CDR3 spans 16 amino acids.

This sequence joins TRBV12-5 and TRBJ2-7; a possible D gene is TRBD1 (6 bases). Trimming shortened V by 1 base and J by 6 bases, and 13 bases separated the two germline ends. The V gene's germline CDR1 is LGHNT and CDR2 FRNRAP. The CDR3 runs 14 residues. The CDR3 DNA reads TGTGCTAGTGGTTTGGGGAGTTACAGGGTCGAGCAGTACTTC. This encodes CASGLGSYRVEQYF.

In its sample, this clone was seen once. The chain links TRBV9 to TRBJ2-3, with 12 bases that match TRBD2. Germline V gene data show CDR1 as SGDLS and CDR2 as YYNGEE. V was pared by 0 bases and J by 6 bases, with 2 bases of the junction left unmatched. The CDR3 is 15 amino acids. CDR3 nucleotide sequence: TGTGCCAGCAGCGTAGCTAGCGGGGGGGCTGATACGCAGTATTTT. The encoded protein is CASSVASGGADTQYF.

This chain uses TRBV2 with TRBJ1-1; TRBD1 matches 8 bases. J lost 4 bases, V lost 11 bases, and 9 bases had no gene match. The CDR3 is 13 residues long. Germline CDR1 reads SNHLY; CDR2 reads FYNNEI. CDR3: CAQSRQGFTEAFF. The DNA of the CDR3 is TGTGCCCAGAGTCGACAGGGGTTCACTGAAGCTTTCTTT.

The chain couples TRBV20-1 to TRBJ2-7; a weak D match, TRBD2 (6 bases). Trimming shortened V by 3 bases and J by 3 bases, and 6 bases separated the two germline ends. This CDR3 is built from 11 residues. Germline V gives CDR1 DFQATT, CDR2 SNEGSKA (reference sequence). CDR3 amino acids: CSARGGYEQYF. The CDR3 DNA is TGCAGTGCTAGGGGGGGCTACGAGCAGTACTTC.

The gene calls are TRBV11-2 and TRBJ2-5, with TRBD1 matching 8 bases. With 5 bases clipped from V and 5 bases from J, the junction kept 4 bases outside the gene matches. Germline-derived CDR1 and CDR2 are SGHAT and FQNNGV. The CDR3 runs 13 residues. The CDR3 is CASSVRGRETQYF. The CDR3 DNA is TGTGCCAGCAGCGTCAGGGGGCGGGAGACCCAGTACTTC.